These T cell receptor beta chains were read from a single sample in a study of CD8+ T cells in alopecia areata. Clones were sequenced by immunoSEQ multiplex PCR, and TCRdb holds only the in-frame ones, with some missing. The table shows some 100,000 clones, with roughly 60% occurring only once. This specimen consisted of CD8+ T cells sorted from blood, obtained at approximately week 55, from a patient treated with tofacitinib. Receptors originate from a human donor with alopecia areata. The CDR3 runs from the conserved cysteine through the conserved F or W. The D gene is left open where the match is weak. Clone size is shown for a subset of rows, as once, few, many or a class of expanded clone.

V	J	D	size	DNA	CDR3
TRBV19	TRBJ1-5	.	.	TGTGCCAGTAGTATCGTTCAGGGGAGTAATCAGCCCCAGCATTTT	CASSIVQGSNQPQHF
TRBV12-2	TRBJ2-5	.	few	TGTGCAAGTCGCTTAAGCGGGGGGGGTGAGACCCAGTACTTC	CASRLSGGGETQYF
TRBV30	TRBJ1-5	.	once	TGTGCCTGGTCAGGGAGCAATCAGCCCCAGCATTTT	CAWSGSNQPQHF
TRBV7-2	TRBJ2-7	.	.	TGTGCCAGCAGCTACGCCTACGAGCAGTACTTC	CASSYAYEQYF
TRBV4-1	TRBJ2-1	.	.	TGCGCCAGCAGCCTAACAGGGAGTTCCTACAATGAGCAGTTCTTC	CASSLTGSSYNEQFF
TRBV29-1	TRBJ2-3	.	.	TGCAGCGTTGAGTCTCAGGGGAGCACAGATACGCAGTATTTT	CSVESQGSTDTQYF
TRBV7-2	TRBJ2-7	.	.	TGTGCCAGCAGCCAGAGCTCCTACGAGCAGTACTTC	CASSQSSYEQYF
TRBV4-1	TRBJ2-6	.	.	TGCGCCAGCAGCTTAATTTCGTCTGGGGCCAACGTCCTGACTTTC	CASSLISSGANVLTF
TRBV15	TRBJ2-7	TRBD1	few	TGTGCCACCGGGGCCCGGACAGGGGAGATCTACGAGCAGTACTTC	CATGARTGEIYEQYF
TRBV6-1	TRBJ1-3	.	few	TGTGCCAGCAGTGAAAATCTTGGGGGAAGAGGAAACACCATATATTTT	CASSENLGGRGNTIYF